The clone carrying this T cell receptor beta chain was counted only a few times. How the authors handled the data: Estimated nucleated cell counts came from reference gene primer amplification. Produced via immunoSEQ multiplex PCR; TCRdb's table is partial and in-frame only. V, J and clone size reflect that table, while D and trimming were determined from the DNA. This table has some 82,000 clones, roughly nine tenths appearing once. The sample comes from a study of blood T cell repertoires in COVID-19. Study-level information: PBMCs, B-cell-depleted T cells, or T cells provided the cDNA or gDNA that made up the material.

The V end was cut by 7 bases, the J end by 2 bases, with 6 bases between. Germline assignment: CDR1 LGHDT and CDR2 YNNKEL (reference sequence). The CDR3 loop spans 11 amino acids. The gene calls are TRBV3-1 (or the pseudogene TRBV3-2) and TRBJ2-7; no definite D call. The receptor's source is a woman between 45 and 65 years old in a cohort sampled during active COVID-19. The sequenced material came from peripheral blood. The CDR3, as DNA: TGTGCCAGCACCAGTGCCTACGAGCAGTACTTC. Translated, it gives CASTSAYEQYF.